The 20 T cell receptor beta chains listed next were all sequenced from one sample in a study of blood T cell repertoires in COVID-19. Data came from immunoSEQ multiplex PCR; TCRdb stores just in-frame clones and leaves some out. This sample has some 50,000 clones, with 85% to 90% found just once. Specimen: PBMCs or T cells enriched from blood (not recorded which). Receptor source: a woman in her forties or fifties who had recovered from COVID-19.

The chain has TRBV3-1 (or the pseudogene TRBV3-2) and TRBJ2-5, with a possible D match to TRBD1 (5 bases). Trimming stripped 1 base from V and 0 bases from J, with 12 bases between. The germline V gene has CDR1 LGHDT and CDR2 YNNKEL (reference sequence). The CDR3 consists of 16 residues. Written as DNA, the CDR3 is TGTGCCAGCAGCCAAGGGGTGGGGCAGAACCAAGAGACCCAGTACTTC. Its protein is CASSQGVGQNQETQYF.

The chain has TRBV7-2 and TRBJ2-3; TRBD2 is a possible D gene (6 bases). V lost 0 bases, J lost 4 bases, and 11 bases lay in between. Germline CDR1 is SGHTA and CDR2 is FQGNSA. The CDR3 contains 15 residues. The CDR3 here is CASSLALGGADTQYF. The CDR3 nucleotides read TGTGCCAGCAGCTTAGCGCTCGGGGGTGCAGATACGCAGTATTTT.

The chain has TRBV10-2 and TRBJ1-5, with 10 bases fitting TRBD1. There are 15 residues in the CDR3. V dropped 7 bases and J dropped 6; count of bases not matched to a gene: 9. Per the germline V gene, CDR1 is WSHSY and CDR2 is SAAADI. CDR3 DNA sequence: TGCGCCAGCAAAGACCCCGGGACAGGGGTTCAGCCCCAGCATTTT. It codes for CASKDPGTGVQPQHF.

This clone was recorded only once. The chain uses TRBV27 and TRBJ2-5; the match to TRBD2 covers 8 bases. CDR3 length equals 16 residues. The V gene end was trimmed by 5 bases and the J gene end by 1 base; junction bases not matched to a gene: 9. Germline CDR1 and CDR2: MNHEY and SMNVEV (reference sequence). CDR3 DNA sequence: TGTGCCAGCAGTCCCGGGGGGGGAACGGTCCAAGAGACCCAGTACTTC. Translation gives CASSPGGGTVQETQYF.

The chain links TRBV3-1 (or the pseudogene TRBV3-2) to TRBJ2-3; 10 bases map to TRBD2. Trimming at V came to 4 bases and at J to 2 bases, leaving 6 bases not matched to a gene. The CDR3 totals 16 residues. CDR1 and CDR2 from the germline V gene are LGHDT and YNNKEL (reference sequence). In DNA form, the CDR3 reads TGTGCCAGCAGCCTTGGACTAGCGGAGACCACAGATACGCAGTATTTT. Amino acids: CASSLGLAETTDTQYF.

This rearrangement joins TRBV6-4 to TRBJ1-2; 8 bases agree with TRBD1. The CDR3 is made up of 16 amino acids. The V gene's germline CDR1 is MRHNA and CDR2 SNTAGT. V dropped 0 bases and J dropped 8; count of bases not matched to a gene: 11. The CDR3 DNA is TGTGCCAGCAGTGACTCTGGGGCAGGGGGCAGTGAAGGCTACACCTTC. Protein sequence: CASSDSGAGGSEGYTF.

This rearrangement joins TRBV2 to TRBJ2-3, with 11 bases fitting TRBD2. CDR1 and CDR2 (germline): SNHLY, FYNNEI. The CDR3 covers 16 residues. The V gene end was trimmed by 6 bases and the J gene end by 2 bases; junction bases not matched to a gene: 7. DNA for the CDR3: TGTGCCAGCAGCCCTACTAGCGGGGGCAACACAGATACGCAGTATTTT. Translated: CASSPTSGGNTDTQYF.

The J gene is TRBJ2-7, the V gene TRBV5-4, with 10 bases matching TRBD1. Trimming took 4 bases from V and 6 from J; bases not matched to a gene: 16. The germline CDR1 and CDR2 sequences are SGHNT and YYREEE (reference sequence). The CDR3 totals 17 residues. This CDR3 reads CASSEGQGSGIRREQYF. Written as DNA, the CDR3 is TGTGCCAGCAGCGAGGGACAGGGGTCCGGGATACGTCGCGAGCAGTACTTC.

The J gene is TRBJ2-1, the V gene TRBV28, with 7 nucleotides matching TRBD2. After removal of 5 bases from V and 9 bases from J, the junction contained 7 bases not matched to a gene. This CDR3 has 13 residues. Germline-derived CDR1 and CDR2 are MDHEN and SYDVKM. CDR3 sequence: CASSGGEVVEQFF. The CDR3 DNA reads as TGTGCCAGCAGTGGGGGGGAGGTCGTTGAGCAGTTCTTC.

The genes are TRBV30 and TRBJ2-2, with 7 bases aligning to TRBD1. V was pared by 3 bases and J by 6 bases, with 7 bases of the junction left unmatched. This CDR3 contains 14 residues. Germline V CDR1 and CDR2: GTSNPN, SVGIG (reference sequence). The CDR3 reads CAWRGQSLPGELFF. The CDR3 DNA reads as TGTGCCTGGAGGGGACAGTCCCTACCCGGGGAGCTGTTTTTT.

The rearrangement uses TRBV7-8 and TRBJ1-5, with TRBD1 matching 9 bases. The CDR3 is 14 residues long. Germline V gene data show CDR1 as SGHVS and CDR2 as FQNEAQ. V was clipped by 3 bases and J by 5 bases; unmatched bases: 2. The CDR3 DNA reads TGTGCCAGCAGCTTGAGACAGGGGGATCAGCCCCAGCATTTT. This encodes CASSLRQGDQPQHF.

J is TRBJ2-7 and V is TRBV19, with 7 bases fitting TRBD1. CDR3 length: 16 amino acids. Trimming removed 5 bases from V and 4 bases from J; junction bases left unmatched: 14. Germline CDR1 and CDR2: LNHDA and SQIVND (reference sequence). Here the CDR3 reads CASSQGNRGAKYEQYF. The DNA of the CDR3 is TGTGCCAGTAGTCAGGGTAACAGGGGCGCCAAGTACGAGCAGTACTTC. The variable domain in full, with the rest retrieved from reference TRBV19 and TRBJ2-7, is DGGITQSPKYLFRKEGQNVTLSCEQNLNHDAMYWYRQDPGQGLRLIYYSQIVNDFQKGDIAEGYSVSREKKESFPLTVTSAQKNPTAFYLCASSQGNRGAKYEQYFGPGTRLTVT.

V is TRBV18 and J is TRBJ2-2; tentative D call: TRBD2 (6 bases). Germline V gene lookup returns CDR1 KGHSH and CDR2 LQKENI. This CDR3 has 16 amino acids. The V and J ends lost 2 bases and 2 bases respectively, with 12 bases between them. The CDR3 here is CASSPYSGANTGELFF. CDR3 sequence (DNA): TGTGCCAGCTCACCATACTCGGGAGCCAACACCGGGGAGCTGTTTTTT.

The chain uses TRBV29-1 and TRBJ2-1, with 9 nucleotides matching TRBD2. With V trimmed by 7 bases and J by 9 bases, 22 bases remained unmatched. This CDR3 has 17 amino acids. Germline CDR1 and CDR2: SQVTM and ANQGSEA. CDR3 bases: TGCAGCGCCAGGCGGGGACTAGCAATACCTGGGTTTAGTGAGCAGTTCTTC. This translates into CSARRGLAIPGFSEQFF.

The CDR3 sequence: CASRTWIDTGELFF. CDR3 in DNA: TGTGCCAGCAGGACATGGATTGACACCGGGGAGCTGTTTTTT. The V call is TRBV2, the J call TRBJ2-2, with D hard to call. The ends were cut back, 6 bases at V and 3 bases at J, with 11 bases in the middle. The CDR3 has 14 residues. The germline V gene has CDR1 SNHLY and CDR2 FYNNEI.

V and J are TRBV6-2 or TRBV6-3 and TRBJ2-4; 7 bases map to TRBD2. This CDR3 is built from 15 residues. V shed 4 bases, J shed 5 bases, and the junction held 8 bases outside the gene matches. The germline V gene has CDR1 MNHEY and CDR2 SVGEGT. DNA of the CDR3: TGTGCCAGCAGTTTAACGGGGGGAGGGCAAAACATTCAGTACTTC. It translates to CASSLTGGGQNIQYF.

The chain carries TRBV7-2 and TRBJ2-7; 9 bases map to TRBD2. From germline, CDR1 is SGHTA and CDR2 FQGNSA. V lost 3 bases and J lost 2; bases outside the gene matches: 5. The CDR3 is made up of 15 amino acids. The DNA for the CDR3 is TGTGCCAGCAGCTTCCGCGGGGGGGTCCCCTACGAGCAGTACTTC. Amino acid sequence: CASSFRGGVPYEQYF.

The chain combines TRBV7-2 with TRBJ1-2; D unclear. This CDR3 is 17 amino acids long. Germline V gene lookup returns CDR1 SGHTA and CDR2 FQGNSA. V gave up 5 bases and J gave up 3 bases, with 22 bases separating them. The CDR3, as DNA: TGTGCCAGCAGCCGCGAGGTGTTATTATTTGCTGACTATGGCTACACCTTC. Its translation is CASSREVLLFADYGYTF.

V is TRBV7-2 and J is TRBJ1-4; no clear D. There are 15 residues in the CDR3. Germline V gene sequence: CDR1 SGHTA, CDR2 FQGNSA. V lost 1 base and J 0 bases, leaving 6 bases between the germline ends. As DNA, the CDR3 is TGTGCCAGCAGCTTAGGGCATGCAACTAATGAAAAACTGTTTTTT. It codes for CASSLGHATNEKLFF. The full variable domain, with the rest looked up from reference TRBV7-2 and TRBJ1-4, is GAGVSQSPSNKVTEKGKDVELRCDPISGHTALYWYRQSLGQGLEFLIYFQGNSAPDKSGLPSDRFSAERTGGSVSTLTIQRTQQEDSAVYLCASSLGHATNEKLFFGSGTQLSVL.

The rearrangement links TRBV5-1 to TRBJ2-5; 7 bases align to TRBD2. Looked up from germline, CDR1 is SGHRS and CDR2 is YFSETQ. This CDR3 is built from 17 residues. Trimming at V came to 0 bases and at J to 3 bases, leaving 11 bases not matched to a gene. CDR3 sequence: CASSLAAGEVGEETQYF. The DNA of the CDR3 is TGCGCCAGCAGCTTGGCTGCGGGGGAAGTAGGTGAAGAGACCCAGTACTTC.